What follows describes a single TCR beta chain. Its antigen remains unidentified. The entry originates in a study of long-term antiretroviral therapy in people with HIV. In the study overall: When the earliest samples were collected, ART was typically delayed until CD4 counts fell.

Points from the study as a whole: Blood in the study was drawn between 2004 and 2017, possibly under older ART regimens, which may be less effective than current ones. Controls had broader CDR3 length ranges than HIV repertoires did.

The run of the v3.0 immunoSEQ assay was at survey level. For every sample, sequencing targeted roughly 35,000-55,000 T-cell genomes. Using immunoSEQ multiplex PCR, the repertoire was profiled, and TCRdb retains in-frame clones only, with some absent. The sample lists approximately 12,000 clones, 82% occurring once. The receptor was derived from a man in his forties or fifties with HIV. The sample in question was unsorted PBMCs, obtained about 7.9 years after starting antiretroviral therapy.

This CDR3 is CASSLGSGQGRYGYTF. CDR3 sequence (DNA): TGTGCCAGCAGCTTAGGGAGCGGGCAGGGTAGATATGGCTACACCTTC. The gene calls are TRBV11-2 and TRBJ1-2, with D maybe TRBD1 (5 bases). CDR1 is SGHAT and CDR2 is FQNNGV in the germline V gene. The CDR3 length is 16 residues. The V gene lost 1 base and the J gene lost 5 bases, with 17 bases spanning the gap.